The clone carrying this TCR beta chain was counted only a few times. Antigen: not known. The data stem from a study of cytomegalovirus exposure and HLA in healthy donors. The overall study: Earlier, 95 million to 130 million unique TCR beta sequences were recovered from about 200 million T cells by an analysis. Broader study findings: In vitro assays verified that a few CMV-associated chains recognized CMV antigens specifically.

13 Jbeta primers and 60 Vbeta primers were used for the PCR. The repertoire was sequenced with immunoSEQ multiplex PCR; TCRdb's copy has only in-frame clones and lacks some. The data hold about 170,000 clones, with 60% to 80% observed a single time. The TCR sequence derives from a man aged 40-55 years in good health and CMV-seronegative. Sequencing used PBMCs.

The CDR3 here is CASSNPGQGLFSGANVLTF. The DNA of the CDR3 is TGTGCCAGCAGCAATCCGGGACAGGGCCTCTTCTCTGGGGCCAACGTCCTGACTTTC. V is TRBV21-1 and J is TRBJ2-6; the table's D call TRBD1 went unverified against the DNA. TRBV21-1 is termed a pseudogene. CDR3 size: 19 residues.